The next 10 T cell receptor beta chains were all read from a single sample in a study of PD-L1 blockade in urothelial cancer. Documented time point: peripheral blood 6 weeks after treatment start. Profiled with immunoSEQ multiplex PCR; TCRdb holds only in-frame clones, not every one. The sample records roughly 28,000 clones, about 85% being singletons. Material: PBMCs, obtained around atezolizumab (anti-PD-L1) treatment. The source of these receptors is a man in his sixties or seventies with urothelial cancer.

The genes are TRBV27 and TRBJ2-7; maybe TRBD1 (6 bases). V dropped 2 bases and J dropped 6 bases, with 11 bases sitting between them. The V gene's germline CDR1 is MNHEY and CDR2 SMNVEV (reference sequence). The CDR3 runs 13 residues. CDR3 nucleotide sequence: TGTGCCAGCAGTTTAAGGCAGGGGTTCGAGCAGTACTTC. Its translation: CASSLRQGFEQYF.

V usage is TRBV4-2 and J usage is TRBJ2-3; D ambiguous. The CDR3 length is 17 residues. The germline gives CDR1 LGHNA, CDR2 YNFKEQ. The ends were cut back, 4 bases at V and 0 bases at J, with 17 bases in the middle. The CDR3: CASSPRESGASTDTQYF. The CDR3 coding sequence is TGTGCCAGCAGCCCCCGTGAGAGTGGAGCTAGCACAGATACGCAGTATTTT.

The chain carries TRBV28 and TRBJ2-3, with 8 bases identical to TRBD2. J gave up 3 bases and V 8 bases, and 4 bases lay outside the gene matches. The germline V gene has CDR1 MDHEN and CDR2 SYDVKM. This CDR3 has 13 amino acids. CDR3: CASREGGTDTQYF. The CDR3, as DNA: TGTGCCAGCCGGGAGGGAGGAACAGATACGCAGTATTTT.

The V and J genes are TRBV15 and TRBJ2-3, with 8 bases matching TRBD2. The V segment lost 0 bases and the J segment 3 bases; nucleotides outside the gene matches: 2. Germline CDR1 is LNHNV and CDR2 is YYDKDF (reference sequence). This CDR3 has 15 amino acids. CDR3 residues: CATSRDGGATDTQYF. As DNA, the CDR3 is TGTGCCACCAGCAGAGACGGGGGGGCGACAGATACGCAGTATTTT.

J is TRBJ2-6 and V is TRBV14, with no clear D. The CDR3 is 16 amino acids. The V end was cut by 3 bases, the J end by 0 bases, with 9 bases between. Germline V gene sequence: CDR1 SGHDN, CDR2 FVKESK. The CDR3 DNA follows: TGTGCCAGCAGCCACCTCGGGTTCTCTGGGGCCAACGTCCTGACTTTC. Its translation: CASSHLGFSGANVLTF. The whole variable domain, filled in from reference TRBV14 and TRBJ2-6, reads EAGVTQFPSHSVIEKGQTVTLRCDPISGHDNLYWYRRVMGKEIKFLLHFVKESKQDESGMPNNRFLAERTGGTYSTLKVQPAELEDSGVYFCASSHLGFSGANVLTFGAGSRLTVL.

J is TRBJ2-7 and V is TRBV2; a possible D gene is TRBD1 (5 bases). Looked up from germline, CDR1 is SNHLY and CDR2 is FYNNEI. Deletions cut 8 bases from V and 2 bases from J, with 13 bases between. The CDR3 covers 13 residues. CDR3 DNA: TGTGCCAGCCTCAATGCCAGGGCCTACGAGCAGTACTTC. As protein: CASLNARAYEQYF. The whole variable domain, filled in from reference TRBV2 and TRBJ2-7, reads EPEVTQTPSHQVTQMGQEVILRCVPISNHLYFYWYRQILGQKVEFLVSFYNNEISEKSEIFDDQFSVERPDGSNFTLKIRSTKLEDSAMYFCASLNARAYEQYFGPGTRLTVT.

V and J are TRBV5-1 and TRBJ2-7, with 10 positions matching TRBD1. Per the germline V gene, CDR1 is SGHRS and CDR2 is YFSETQ. The CDR3 runs to 13 residues. Trimming took 4 bases from V and 6 from J; bases not matched to a gene: 4. This CDR3 is CASSIRTGGEQYF. For the CDR3, the DNA is TGCGCCAGCAGCATAAGGACAGGGGGCGAGCAGTACTTC.

The chain employs TRBV16 and TRBJ2-1, with 11 positions matching TRBD1. Looked up from germline, CDR1 is KGHSY and CDR2 is FQNENV. V lost 3 bases to trimming and J lost 4 bases; unmatched junction nucleotides: 5. The CDR3 loop spans 16 amino acids. The CDR3 reads CASSHVGTGGYNEQFF. The DNA for the CDR3 is TGTGCCAGCAGCCATGTGGGGACAGGGGGTTACAATGAGCAGTTCTTC.

The V and J genes are TRBV4-3 and TRBJ2-7; perhaps TRBD1 as D (5 bases). Trimming removed 1 base from V and 3 bases from J, with 16 bases in between. There are 16 residues in the CDR3. Per the germline V gene, CDR1 is LGHNA and CDR2 is YSLEER. The CDR3 spells CASSQVYSGASYEQYF. The CDR3 coding sequence is TGCGCCAGCAGCCAAGTCTACTCTGGGGCGAGCTACGAGCAGTACTTC.

The chain employs TRBV7-9 and TRBJ2-1, with TRBD1 matching over 11 bases. CDR1 SEHNR and CDR2 FQNEAQ come from the germline V gene (reference sequence). V lost 4 bases to trimming and J lost 9 bases; unmatched junction nucleotides: 14. The CDR3 extends over 17 amino acids. The DNA of the CDR3 is TGTGCCAGCAGCTCCGAACGGGACAGGGGGACCTCCGGTGAGCAGTTCTTC. This sequence encodes CASSSERDRGTSGEQFF.